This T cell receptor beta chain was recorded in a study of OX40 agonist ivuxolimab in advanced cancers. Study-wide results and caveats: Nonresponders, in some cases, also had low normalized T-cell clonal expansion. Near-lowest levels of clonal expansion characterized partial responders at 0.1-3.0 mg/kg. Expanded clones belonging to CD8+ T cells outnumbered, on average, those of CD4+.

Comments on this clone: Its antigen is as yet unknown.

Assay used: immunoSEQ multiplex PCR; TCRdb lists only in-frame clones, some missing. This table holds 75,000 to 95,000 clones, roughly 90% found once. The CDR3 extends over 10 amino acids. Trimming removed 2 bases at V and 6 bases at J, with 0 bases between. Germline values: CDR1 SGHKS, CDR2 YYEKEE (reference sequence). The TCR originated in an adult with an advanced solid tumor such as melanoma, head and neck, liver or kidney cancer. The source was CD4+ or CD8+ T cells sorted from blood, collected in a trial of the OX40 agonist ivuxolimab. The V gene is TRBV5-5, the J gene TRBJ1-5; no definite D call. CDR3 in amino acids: CASSFQPQHF. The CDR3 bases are TGTGCCAGCAGCTTTCAGCCCCAGCATTTT.